These 17 T cell receptor beta chains share one sample of origin, sequenced in a study of blood T cell repertoires in COVID-19. Here immunoSEQ multiplex PCR was the method, and the copy in TCRdb shows in-frame clones only, minus some. The data show tens of thousands of clones, around 82% seen once. The sequencing input was peripheral blood. These receptors were collected from a human donor in a cohort sampled during active COVID-19.

This clone was observed once. The chain couples TRBV19 to TRBJ2-7; 9 positions match TRBD1. With 4 bases clipped from V and 6 bases from J, the junction kept 4 bases outside the gene matches. Germline loops: CDR1 LNHDA, CDR2 SQIVND (reference sequence). This CDR3 spans 13 amino acids. CDR3 DNA: TGTGCCAGTAGTAACACAGGGGGCTTCGAGCAGTACTTC. Residues: CASSNTGGFEQYF. Based on the CDR3 plus reference TRBV19 and TRBJ2-7, the full variable domain is DGGITQSPKYLFRKEGQNVTLSCEQNLNHDAMYWYRQDPGQGLRLIYYSQIVNDFQKGDIAEGYSVSREKKESFPLTVTSAQKNPTAFYLCASSNTGGFEQYFGPGTRLTVT.

This rearrangement joins TRBV9 to TRBJ2-7, with a possible D match to TRBD1 (5 bases). The germline gives CDR1 SGDLS, CDR2 YYNGEE. The CDR3 has 17 residues. Trimming stripped 4 bases from V and 5 bases from J, with 25 bases between. CDR3 loop: CASSHGWGLVSPHEQYF. The DNA for the CDR3 is TGTGCCAGCAGCCACGGGTGGGGCTTGGTCTCGCCCCACGAGCAGTACTTC. The variable domain in full, with the rest retrieved from reference TRBV9 and TRBJ2-7, is DSGVTQTPKHLITATGQRVTLRCSPRSGDLSVYWYQQSLDQGLQFLIQYYNGEERAKGNILERFSAQQFPDLHSELNLSSLELGDSALYFCASSHGWGLVSPHEQYFGPGTRLTVT.

V gene TRBV6-5 combines with J gene TRBJ2-3, with a weak D call TRBD2 (6 bases). Between the trimmed V and J ends, which lost 6 bases and 2 bases, there was a span of 15 bases. The CDR3 runs 15 residues. CDR1 is MNHEY and CDR2 is SVGAGI in the germline V gene. Here the CDR3 reads CASSGLRTITDTQYF. CDR3 coding DNA: TGTGCCAGCAGCGGACTAAGAACGATCACAGATACGCAGTATTTT.

The rearrangement joins TRBV7-9 to TRBJ1-1; 7 nucleotides align to TRBD1. This CDR3 is 15 amino acids long. CDR1 is SEHNR and CDR2 is FQNEAQ in the germline V gene (reference sequence). The ends lost 0 bases at V and 6 bases at J; junction bases unmatched: 7. CDR3 bases: TGTGCCAGCAGCTTAGCAATCGGGACAGCGGCTGAAGCTTTCTTT. This encodes CASSLAIGTAAEAFF.

The chain has TRBV4-2 and TRBJ2-7; D not resolved. Trimming took 5 bases from V and 3 from J, leaving 5 bases between them. CDR1 is LGHNA, CDR2 YNFKEQ, per germline. The CDR3 length is 11 residues. CDR3 nucleotides: TGTGCCAGCAGCGGCAGCTACGAGCAGTACTTC. Protein: CASSGSYEQYF.

In the case of this clone: Relative to the germline gene, one junction end is altered; a read error may explain this. The J gene is TRBJ2-2, the V gene TRBV6-5; 8 positions agree with TRBD1. The germline V gene encodes CDR1 MNHEY and CDR2 SVGAGI. There are 15 residues in the CDR3. CDR3 coding DNA: TGTGCCAGCACTTACGAAGGACAGGGCACCGGGGAGCTGTTTTTT. Encoded protein: CASTYEGQGTGELFF.

The chain links TRBV5-1 to TRBJ2-7, with TRBD1 matching over 8 bases. The CDR3 totals 15 residues. J was trimmed by 2 bases and V by 1 base; bases with no gene match: 5. CDR1 SGHRS and CDR2 YFSETQ come from the germline V gene. The CDR3 DNA reads as TGCGCCAGCAGCTTGACCGGGACAGGTGCCTACGAGCAGTACTTC. Translation gives CASSLTGTGAYEQYF.

This clone was detected only once. This chain connects TRBV5-4 to TRBJ2-5; 15 bases align to TRBD2. This CDR3 region has 16 residues. Looked up from germline, CDR1 is SGHNT and CDR2 is YYREEE (reference sequence). Losses at the gene ends were 2 bases for V and 5 bases for J; bases not matched to a gene: 4. The CDR3 loop is CASSFGTSGGWETQYF. The CDR3 coding sequence is TGTGCCAGCAGCTTCGGGACTAGCGGGGGGTGGGAGACCCAGTACTTC.

This chain connects TRBV5-1 to TRBJ1-3; D might be TRBD1 (5 bases). V lost 4 bases to trimming and J lost 0 bases, with 8 bases between them. CDR1 and CDR2 from the germline V gene are SGHRS and YFSETQ. This CDR3 has 14 residues. CDR3 in amino acids: CASSPGVSGNTIYF. Written as DNA, the CDR3 is TGCGCCAGCAGCCCGGGGGTCTCTGGAAACACCATATATTTT.

This chain uses TRBV4-3 with TRBJ1-3, with D unresolved. The CDR3 has 15 residues. V was clipped by 0 bases and J by 2 bases, with 8 bases between them. Looked up from germline, CDR1 is LGHNA and CDR2 is YSLEER. The CDR3 DNA is TGCGCCAGCAGCCAAGAGGGCAGTCCTGGAAACACCATATATTTT. This gives the protein CASSQEGSPGNTIYF.

The rearrangement joins TRBV20-1 to TRBJ2-7, with 12 bases identical to TRBD1. Germline V lookup: CDR1 DFQATT, CDR2 SNEGSKA (reference sequence). Germline trimming cut 3 bases from V and 6 bases from J; bases unmatched to any gene: 6. The CDR3 is made up of 14 amino acids. The CDR3 sequence: CSASTGTGGFEQYF. The CDR3 DNA reads TGCAGTGCTAGTACCGGGACAGGGGGCTTCGAGCAGTACTTC.

This sequence joins TRBV7-2 and TRBJ2-1; 7 nucleotides align to TRBD1. Germline-derived CDR1 and CDR2 are SGHTA and FQGNSA. This CDR3 has 15 amino acids. After removal of 1 base from V and 9 bases from J, the junction contained 9 bases not matched to a gene. CDR3 DNA: TGTGCCAGCAGCTTAGGGCCAGGGGGATTCGGTGAGCAGTTCTTC. This encodes CASSLGPGGFGEQFF.

V usage is TRBV3-1 (or the pseudogene TRBV3-2) and J usage is TRBJ2-7; possibly TRBD1 for D (6 bases). The CDR3 length is 13 residues. Trimming pared 5 bases from V and 7 bases from J, leaving 15 bases between. The germline V gene has CDR1 LGHDT and CDR2 YNNKEL (reference sequence). The CDR3 is CASSGSRQAEQYF. The CDR3 DNA reads as TGTGCCAGCAGCGGCAGCCGACAGGCTGAGCAGTACTTC.

The chain joins TRBV4-1 to TRBJ2-1, with 8 nucleotides matching TRBD2. Germline V gives CDR1 MGHRA, CDR2 YSYEKL. Trimming at V came to 0 bases and at J to 12 bases, leaving 10 bases not matched to a gene. The CDR3 spans 15 residues. CDR3: CASSQDRGKGTRQFF. CDR3 in DNA: TGCGCCAGCAGCCAAGATAGGGGAAAGGGGACTAGGCAGTTCTTC.

This chain joins TRBV6-6 and TRBJ2-7; 7 nucleotides align to TRBD1. Germline-derived CDR1 and CDR2 are MNHNY and SVGAGI (reference sequence). The CDR3 consists of 14 residues. With 5 bases clipped from V and 6 bases from J, the junction kept 10 bases outside the gene matches. The CDR3 protein is CASSDRALSFEQYF. DNA for the CDR3: TGTGCCAGCAGTGACAGGGCTTTGAGTTTCGAGCAGTACTTC.

The chain employs TRBV4-2 and TRBJ1-4; D unclear. The CDR3 runs to 16 residues. CDR1 LGHNA and CDR2 YNFKEQ come from the germline V gene. V was cut by 4 bases and J by 5 bases, with 17 bases left in between. CDR3 amino acids: CASSLSSGSSNEKLFF. The CDR3 DNA is TGTGCCAGCAGCCTGAGCTCTGGGAGCTCAAATGAAAAACTGTTTTTT.

The V call is TRBV6-2 or TRBV6-3, the J call TRBJ2-7; perhaps TRBD1 as D (6 bases). Germline V gives CDR1 MNHEY, CDR2 SVGEGT. V lost 2 bases and J 1 base, leaving 12 bases between the germline ends. The CDR3 contains 15 residues. CDR3 bases: TGTGCCAGCAGTTACCCAGGGGTGGGGTCCTACGAGCAGTACTTC. Translating it yields CASSYPGVGSYEQYF.